This TCR beta chain was sequenced during a study of blood T cell repertoires in COVID-19 (dated by TCRdb to between 2020 and 2021). Some background on the complete study: The collaborator samples originated in the United States, Italy and Spain and spanned the acute and convalescent phases of COVID-19. The prospective study material was composed of cDNA or gDNA derived from T cells, B-cell-depleted T cells, or PBMCs. The dataset comprised deeply sampled blood TCRbeta repertoires from subjects exposed to, actively infected with, or recovered from COVID-19. The repertoires were made available in a free public database intended to serve as a resource for research on the immune response to SARS-CoV-2. Samples came from the ongoing ImmuneRACE study (first 160 participants) plus 1,254 subjects from 6 global collaborators. A de-identified subject ID, COVID-19 status, age in years and sex were almost always included in the sample metadata. Where available, HLA class I and class II types were taken from metadata supplied by the sample provider and were not determined by assay-based typing.

Study-wide findings and limitations: Clinical and demographic metadata were provided uncurated, with the amount varying by source and participant.

Comment on this clone: Its antigen is unknown. The sample holds no much larger clone one base away, and base qualities are not on file.

Unmatched junction bases come to 7, with V trimmed by 3 bases and J by 3 bases. CDR1 and CDR2 (MGHDK, SYGVNS) derive from the germline V gene. The CDR3 runs 16 amino acids, cysteine and phenylalanine included. Only the CDR3 portion is preserved as DNA: 48 bases, with reading frame beginning at the first base. The collaborating institutions used their own protocols to collect whole blood in K2EDTA tubes. For TCRbeta analysis, collaborators shipped samples in one of three forms: frozen whole blood, isolated PBMCs, or DNA extracted from either of those sample types. TCRbeta CDR3 regions were amplified from genomic DNA by means of the immunoSEQ Assay, a bias-controlled multiplex PCR. Processing in the source paper ran as follows. The number of nucleated cells in each sample was estimated by amplification of reference gene primers within the assay. Sequence reads were collapsed and filtered to measure the absolute abundance of every unique TCRbeta CDR3 rearrangement. For each sample, productive Simpson clonality was calculated as the square root of Simpson's diversity index across productive rearrangements. Drawn from immuneACCESS, this table holds only the in-frame rearrangements with V and J called that TCRdb kept. Clones are partly lost; checked studies trace under half to an unresolved V gene and leave the rest unexplained. That table supplies the V and J calls and clone size; D and trimming were determined from the DNA. The sample data list 50,000 to 60,000 clones, and roughly 86% of these were observed just once. Under 8.5% of the sample rests with the top ten.

The receptor's source is a human donor with active COVID-19. The donor label of this sample is uncertain. Recombination connected TRBV25-1 to TRBJ1-2; 10 junctional bases match TRBD1. Sequencing was performed on peripheral blood. The nucleotides read TGTGCCAGCAGTGAGGCCGGGACAGGGGACTACTATGGCTACACCTTC. Its translation reads: CASSEAGTGDYYGYTF.